The entry that follows covers one TCR beta chain sequence. Its specificity is not known. This record belongs to a study of T cell responses to AZD1222 COVID-19 vaccine. Whole-study results and caveats: An increase in Spike-specific TCR breadth and depth was observed after two AZD1222 doses. Regions 160-218 and 743-854 dominated among vaccine-associated CD4 TCRs spanning spike. The study reported that nearly half of spike-specific TCRs target unmutated variant regions. Clonal diversity was possibly underestimated; the donors were predominantly white British and more often female.

The V gene lost 8 bases and the J gene lost 3 bases, with 20 bases spanning the gap. CDR3 length equals 16 residues. Germline CDR1 and CDR2: MNHEY and SMNVEV (reference sequence). The assay was immunoSEQ multiplex PCR, and TCRdb's table has in-frame clones only and misses some. The profile shows roughly 100,000 clones, roughly 91% of them singletons. Here the sequenced sample was peripheral blood, taken on day 0 of AZD1222 vaccination. The chain joins TRBV27 to TRBJ2-1; D possibly corresponds to TRBD2 (6 bases). This TCR derives from an adult in good health. CDR3 DNA sequence: TGTGCCAGCGGGGGGTTGCGTGGCAGGGTCTACAATGAGCAGTTCTTC. Amino acids: CASGGLRGRVYNEQFF.